These 2 T cell receptor beta chains were sequenced from one sample in a study of T cells after posttransplantation cyclophosphamide. Methotrexate plus calcineurin inhibitor accompanied controls' myeloablative marrow transplants; sampling was 1 year later. Produced via immunoSEQ multiplex PCR; TCRdb's table is partial and in-frame only. The sample has approximately 20,000 clones, over 75% seen once; the top ten hold around 2%. This material consisted of PBMCs, taken 350 to 400 days after allogeneic stem cell transplant with calcineurin inhibitor and methotrexate. The receptors come from a female patient under 45 who received an allogeneic stem cell transplant from an unrelated donor, was CMV-positive, and had acute and chronic GVHD. Among the T cells, some may be from the graft donor.

V and J are TRBV30 and TRBJ1-6, with TRBD1 identical over 8 bases. Losses at the gene ends were 3 bases for V and 9 bases for J; bases not matched to a gene: 7. Per the germline V gene, CDR1 is GTSNPN and CDR2 is SVGIG (reference sequence). CDR3 length: 14 residues. This CDR3 reads CAWSLTGVGSPLHF. In nucleotides, the CDR3 is TGTGCCTGGAGCCTGACAGGGGTCGGTTCACCCCTCCACTTT.

This chain links TRBV6-1 with TRBJ1-3; the D is unclear. CDR3 size: 16 residues. Germline CDR1 reads MNHNS; CDR2 reads SASEGT. V was clipped by 1 base and J by 0 bases, with 10 bases between them. In DNA, the CDR3 is TGTGCCAGCAGTGAAGTGCTAGAACTCTCTGGAAACACCATATATTTT. Translating gives CASSEVLELSGNTIYF.